This TCR beta chain was sequenced during a study of immune heterogeneity within non-small cell lung tumors. Study conclusions and caveats: Recurring identical dominant CDR3 beta clonotypes were observed across tumor sites within a patient, together with site-unique high-frequency clones. Local T-cell clonality tracked moderately but significantly with local tumor mutational burden, giving an R of about 0.35.

This CDR3 has 14 amino acids. CDR1 is SGHTA, CDR2 FQGNSA, per germline. Bulk tumor genomic DNA, approximately 570 ng per sample, was the template. Every primary tumor yielded several biopsies, spaced far apart, that were taken during surgery. The cohort was untreated, with newly diagnosed non-small cell lung cancer undergoing curative surgery. Donor patients had newly diagnosed non-small cell lung cancer and were having surgery with curative intent. CDR3 of TCR beta was amplified by multiplex PCR that used 32 V and 13 J primers. TCRdb redid the calling of the multiplex PCR reads with MiXCR, one entry per CDR3 protein. The sample has about 3,400 distinct CDR3 sequences, 37% seen once. Concerning this clonotype: The antigen is unknown. The junction and the germline gene differ at one end; a read error may be behind it.

This receptor was taken from a man in his 70s with non-small cell lung cancer. The chain links TRBV7-2 to TRBJ2-7; no clear D gene. Input material: lung tumor tissue. CDR3 bases: TGTGCCAGCAATGACGGCTATCACTCCTACGATCAGTACTTC. It encodes CASNDGYHSYDQYF.